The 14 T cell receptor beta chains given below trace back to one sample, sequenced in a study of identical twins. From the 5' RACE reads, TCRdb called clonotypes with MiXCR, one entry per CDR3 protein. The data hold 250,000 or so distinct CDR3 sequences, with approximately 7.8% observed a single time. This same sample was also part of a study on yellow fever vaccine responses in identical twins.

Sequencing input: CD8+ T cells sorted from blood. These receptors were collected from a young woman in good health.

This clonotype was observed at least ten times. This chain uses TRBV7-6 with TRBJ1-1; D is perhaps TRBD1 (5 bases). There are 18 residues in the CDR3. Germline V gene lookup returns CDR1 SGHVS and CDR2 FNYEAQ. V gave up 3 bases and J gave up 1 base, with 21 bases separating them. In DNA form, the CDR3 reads TGTGCCAGCAGCTTTCGCCGAGGACCTGTAGGGGAGAACACTGAAGCTTTCTTT. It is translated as CASSFRRGPVGENTEAFF.

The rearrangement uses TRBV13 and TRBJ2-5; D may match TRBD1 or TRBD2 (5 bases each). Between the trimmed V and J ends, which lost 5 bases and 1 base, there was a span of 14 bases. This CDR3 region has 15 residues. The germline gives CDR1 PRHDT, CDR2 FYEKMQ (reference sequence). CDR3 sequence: CASSRQGRSQETQYF. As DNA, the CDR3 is TGTGCCAGCAGCCGCCAGGGACGAAGCCAAGAGACCCAGTACTTC.

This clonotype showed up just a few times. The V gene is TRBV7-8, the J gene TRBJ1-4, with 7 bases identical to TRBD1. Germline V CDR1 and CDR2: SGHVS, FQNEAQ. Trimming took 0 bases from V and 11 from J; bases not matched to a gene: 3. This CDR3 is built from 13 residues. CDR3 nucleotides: TGTGCCAGCAGCTTAGCAGGGGGCCGCAAACTGTTTTTT. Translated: CASSLAGGRKLFF.

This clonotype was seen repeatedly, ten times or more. The CDR3 protein is CASRISSGSRLEQYF. Here the CDR3 DNA reads TGTGCCAGCCGGATTTCTAGCGGGAGTCGTCTCGAGCAGTACTTC. V and J are TRBV28 and TRBJ2-7; TRBD2 matches 10 bases. Losses at the gene ends were 8 bases for V and 6 bases for J; bases not matched to a gene: 13. CDR1 and CDR2 from the germline V gene are MDHEN and SYDVKM. There are 15 residues in the CDR3.

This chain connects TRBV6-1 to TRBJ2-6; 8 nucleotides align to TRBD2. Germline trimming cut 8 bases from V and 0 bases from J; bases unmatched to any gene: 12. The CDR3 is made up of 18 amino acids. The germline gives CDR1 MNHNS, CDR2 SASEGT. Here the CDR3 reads CASGPPAGELSGANVLTF. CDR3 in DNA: TGTGCCAGCGGTCCTCCAGCGGGGGAGCTCTCTGGGGCCAACGTCCTGACTTTC.

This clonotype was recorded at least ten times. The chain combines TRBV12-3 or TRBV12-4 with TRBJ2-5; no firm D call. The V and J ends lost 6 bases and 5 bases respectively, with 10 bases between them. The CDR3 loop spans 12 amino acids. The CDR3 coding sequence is TGTGCCAGCAGCCGACCCCAGGAGACCCAGTACTTC. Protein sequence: CASSRPQETQYF.

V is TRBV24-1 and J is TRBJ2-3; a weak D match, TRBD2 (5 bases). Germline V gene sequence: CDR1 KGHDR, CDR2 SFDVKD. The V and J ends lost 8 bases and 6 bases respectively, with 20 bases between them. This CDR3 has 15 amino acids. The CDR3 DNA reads TGTGCCACCACTATTACGGAAAAGGGAGTGGATACGCAGTATTTT. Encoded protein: CATTITEKGVDTQYF.

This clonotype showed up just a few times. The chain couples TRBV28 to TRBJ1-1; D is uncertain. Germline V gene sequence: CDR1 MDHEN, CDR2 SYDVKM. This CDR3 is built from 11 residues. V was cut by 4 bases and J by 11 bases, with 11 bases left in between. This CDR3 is CASSSGPPAFF. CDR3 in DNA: TGTGCCAGCAGTTCAGGCCCCCCGGCTTTCTTT.

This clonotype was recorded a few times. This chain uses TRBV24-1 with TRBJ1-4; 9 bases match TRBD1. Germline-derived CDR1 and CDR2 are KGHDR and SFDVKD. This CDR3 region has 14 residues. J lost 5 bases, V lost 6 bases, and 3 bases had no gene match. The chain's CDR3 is CATSPGQGNEKLFF. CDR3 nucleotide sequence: TGTGCCACCAGTCCGGGACAGGGAAATGAAAAACTGTTTTTT.

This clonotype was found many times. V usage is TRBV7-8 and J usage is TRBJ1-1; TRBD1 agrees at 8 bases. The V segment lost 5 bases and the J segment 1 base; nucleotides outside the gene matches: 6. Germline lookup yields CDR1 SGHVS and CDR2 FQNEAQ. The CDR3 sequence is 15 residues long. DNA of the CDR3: TGTGCCAGCAGCGCCGGGACAGGAGAGAACACTGAAGCTTTCTTT. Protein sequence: CASSAGTGENTEAFF.

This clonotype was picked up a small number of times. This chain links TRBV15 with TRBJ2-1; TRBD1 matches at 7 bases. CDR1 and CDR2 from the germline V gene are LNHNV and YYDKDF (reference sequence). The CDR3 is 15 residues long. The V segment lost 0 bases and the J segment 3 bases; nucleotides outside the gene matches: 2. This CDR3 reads CATSRDTGDYNEQFF. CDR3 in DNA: TGTGCCACCAGCAGAGATACAGGGGACTACAATGAGCAGTTCTTC.

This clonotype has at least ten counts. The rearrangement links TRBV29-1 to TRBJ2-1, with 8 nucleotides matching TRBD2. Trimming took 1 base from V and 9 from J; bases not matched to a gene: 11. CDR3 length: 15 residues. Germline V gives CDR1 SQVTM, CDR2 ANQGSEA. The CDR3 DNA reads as TGCAGCGTTGAAGGGGTGGGACTAGGGGTTCTTGAGCAGTTCTTC. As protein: CSVEGVGLGVLEQFF.

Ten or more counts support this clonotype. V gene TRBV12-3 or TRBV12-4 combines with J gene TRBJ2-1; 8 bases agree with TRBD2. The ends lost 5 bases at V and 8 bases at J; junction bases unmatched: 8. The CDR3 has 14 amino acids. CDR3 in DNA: TGTGCCAGCAGTCCCGGGACTAGTTGGGATGAGCAGTTCTTC. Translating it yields CASSPGTSWDEQFF.

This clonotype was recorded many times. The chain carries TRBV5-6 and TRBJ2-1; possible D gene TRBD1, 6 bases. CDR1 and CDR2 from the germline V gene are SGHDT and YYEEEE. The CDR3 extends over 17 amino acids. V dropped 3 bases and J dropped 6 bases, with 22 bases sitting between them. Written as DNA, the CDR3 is TGTGCCAGCAGCTCGGCGTGGGGGACATTGGGGGCCAATGAGCAGTTCTTC. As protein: CASSSAWGTLGANEQFF. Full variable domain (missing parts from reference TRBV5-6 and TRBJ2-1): DAGVTQSPTHLIKTRGQQVTLRCSPKSGHDTVSWYQQALGQGPQFIFQYYEEEERQRGNFPDRFSGHQFPNYSSELNVNALLLGDSALYLCASSSAWGTLGANEQFFGPGTRLTVL.